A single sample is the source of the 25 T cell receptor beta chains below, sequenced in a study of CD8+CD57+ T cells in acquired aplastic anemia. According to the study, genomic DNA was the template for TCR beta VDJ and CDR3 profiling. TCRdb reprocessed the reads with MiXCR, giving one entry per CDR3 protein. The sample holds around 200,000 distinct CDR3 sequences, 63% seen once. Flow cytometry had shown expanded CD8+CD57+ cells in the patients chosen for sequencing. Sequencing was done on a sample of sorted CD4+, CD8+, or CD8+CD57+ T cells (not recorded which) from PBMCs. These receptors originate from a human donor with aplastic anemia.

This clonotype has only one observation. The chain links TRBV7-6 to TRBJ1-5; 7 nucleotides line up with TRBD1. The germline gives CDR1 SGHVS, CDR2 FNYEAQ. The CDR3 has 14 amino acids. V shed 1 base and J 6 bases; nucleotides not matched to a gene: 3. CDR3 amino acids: CASSLGGGVQPQHF. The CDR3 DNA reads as TGTGCCAGCAGCTTAGGAGGGGGCGTTCAGCCCCAGCATTTT.

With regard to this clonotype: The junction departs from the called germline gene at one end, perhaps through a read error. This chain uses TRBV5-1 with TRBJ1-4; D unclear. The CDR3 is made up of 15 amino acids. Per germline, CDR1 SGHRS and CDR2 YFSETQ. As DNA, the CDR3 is TGCGCCAGCAGCTTGGGAACATCTCTTACGGAAAGACTGTTTTTT. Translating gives CASSLGTSLTERLFF.

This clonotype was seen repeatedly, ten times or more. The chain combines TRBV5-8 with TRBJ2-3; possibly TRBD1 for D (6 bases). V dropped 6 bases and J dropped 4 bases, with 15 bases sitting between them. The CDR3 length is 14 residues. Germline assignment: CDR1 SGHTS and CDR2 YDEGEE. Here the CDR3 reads CASKNRGSSDTQYF. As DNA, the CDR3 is TGTGCCAGCAAAAATAGGGGGAGCTCAGATACGCAGTATTTT.

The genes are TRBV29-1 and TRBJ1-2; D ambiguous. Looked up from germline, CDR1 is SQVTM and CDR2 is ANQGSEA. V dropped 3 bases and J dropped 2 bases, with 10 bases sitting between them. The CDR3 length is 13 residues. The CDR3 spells CSVDGGPNYGYTF. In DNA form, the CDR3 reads TGCAGCGTTGATGGAGGGCCAAACTATGGCTACACCTTC.

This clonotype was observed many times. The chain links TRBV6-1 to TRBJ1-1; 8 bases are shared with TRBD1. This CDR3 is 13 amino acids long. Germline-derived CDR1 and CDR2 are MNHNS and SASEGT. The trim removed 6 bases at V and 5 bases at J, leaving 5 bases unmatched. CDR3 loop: CASRAGQGTEAFF. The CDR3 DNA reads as TGTGCCAGCAGGGCCGGACAGGGAACTGAAGCTTTCTTT.

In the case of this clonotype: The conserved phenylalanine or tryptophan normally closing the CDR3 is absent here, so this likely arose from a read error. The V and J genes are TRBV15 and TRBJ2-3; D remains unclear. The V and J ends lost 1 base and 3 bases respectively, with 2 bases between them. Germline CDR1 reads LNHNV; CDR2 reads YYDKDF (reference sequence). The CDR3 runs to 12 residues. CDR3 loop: CATSRGTDTQYS. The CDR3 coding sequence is TGTGCCACCAGCAGAGGGACAGATACGCAGTATTCT.

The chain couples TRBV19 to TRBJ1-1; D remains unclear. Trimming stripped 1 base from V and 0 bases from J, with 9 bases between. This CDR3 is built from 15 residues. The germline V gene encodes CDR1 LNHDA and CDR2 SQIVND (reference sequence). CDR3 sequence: CASSIGVPLNTEAFF. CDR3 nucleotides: TGTGCCAGTAGTATAGGGGTCCCGCTGAACACTGAAGCTTTCTTT.

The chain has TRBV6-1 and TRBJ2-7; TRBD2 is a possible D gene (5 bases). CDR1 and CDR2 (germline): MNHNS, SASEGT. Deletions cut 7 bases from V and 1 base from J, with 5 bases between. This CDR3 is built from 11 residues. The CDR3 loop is CASTGSYEQYF. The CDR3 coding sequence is TGTGCCAGCACGGGATCCTACGAGCAGTACTTC.

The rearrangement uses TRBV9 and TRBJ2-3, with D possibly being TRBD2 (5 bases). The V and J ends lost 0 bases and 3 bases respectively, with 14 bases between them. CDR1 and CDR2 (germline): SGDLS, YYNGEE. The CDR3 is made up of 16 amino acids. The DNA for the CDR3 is TGTGCCAGCAGCGTAGGGGTTAGCGAGTTGACAGATACGCAGTATTTT. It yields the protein CASSVGVSELTDTQYF.

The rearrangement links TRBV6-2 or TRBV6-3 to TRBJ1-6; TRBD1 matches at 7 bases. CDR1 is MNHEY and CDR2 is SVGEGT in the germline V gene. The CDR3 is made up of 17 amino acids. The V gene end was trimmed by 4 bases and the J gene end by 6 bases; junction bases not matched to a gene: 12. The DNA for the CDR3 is TGTGCCAGCAGTTCCTCCGGGACAGCATTGGTTAATTCACCCCTCCACTTT. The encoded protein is CASSSSGTALVNSPLHF.

The CDR3: CSVGRRAAPYNEQFF. The CDR3 DNA is TGCAGCGTTGGTAGGAGGGCGGCCCCGTACAATGAGCAGTTCTTC. The V call is TRBV29-1, the J call TRBJ2-1, with a possible D match to TRBD2 (6 bases). Germline V gene data show CDR1 as SQVTM and CDR2 as ANQGSEA. CDR3 length equals 15 residues. V lost 4 bases, J lost 4 bases, and 17 bases lay in between.

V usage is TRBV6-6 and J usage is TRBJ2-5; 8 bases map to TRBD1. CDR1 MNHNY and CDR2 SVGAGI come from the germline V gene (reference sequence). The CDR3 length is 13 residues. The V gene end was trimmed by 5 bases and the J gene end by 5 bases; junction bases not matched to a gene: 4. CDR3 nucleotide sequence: TGTGCCAGCAGTGCAGGGGGCTGGGAGACCCAGTACTTC. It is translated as CASSAGGWETQYF.

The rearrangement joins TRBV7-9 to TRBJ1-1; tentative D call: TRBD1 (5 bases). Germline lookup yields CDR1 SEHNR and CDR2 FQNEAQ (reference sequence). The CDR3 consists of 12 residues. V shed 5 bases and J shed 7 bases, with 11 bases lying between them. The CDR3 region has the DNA TGTGCCAGCAGCCCCACGCAGGGTGAAGCTTTCTTT. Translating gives CASSPTQGEAFF.

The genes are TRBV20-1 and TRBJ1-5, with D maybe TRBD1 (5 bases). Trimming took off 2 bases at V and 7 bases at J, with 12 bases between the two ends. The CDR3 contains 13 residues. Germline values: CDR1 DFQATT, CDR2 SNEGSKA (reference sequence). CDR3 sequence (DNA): TGCAGTGCTAGACGGGCCGGGGCCCAGCCCCAGCATTTT. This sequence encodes CSARRAGAQPQHF.

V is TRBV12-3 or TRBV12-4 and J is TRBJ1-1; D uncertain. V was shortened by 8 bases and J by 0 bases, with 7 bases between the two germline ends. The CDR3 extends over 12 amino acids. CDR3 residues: CASVEMNTEAFF. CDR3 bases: TGTGCCAGCGTTGAGATGAACACTGAAGCTTTCTTT.

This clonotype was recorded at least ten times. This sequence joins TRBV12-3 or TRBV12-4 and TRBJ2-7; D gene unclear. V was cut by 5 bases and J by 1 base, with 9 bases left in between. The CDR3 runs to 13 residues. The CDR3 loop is CASSQDVSYEQYF. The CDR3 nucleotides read TGTGCCAGCAGTCAGGACGTATCCTACGAGCAGTACTTC.

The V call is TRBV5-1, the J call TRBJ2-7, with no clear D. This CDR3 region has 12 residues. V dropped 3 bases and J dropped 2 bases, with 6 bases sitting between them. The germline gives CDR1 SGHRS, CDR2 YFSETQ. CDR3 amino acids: CASSYETYEQYF. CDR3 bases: TGCGCCAGCAGCTATGAGACCTACGAGCAGTACTTC.

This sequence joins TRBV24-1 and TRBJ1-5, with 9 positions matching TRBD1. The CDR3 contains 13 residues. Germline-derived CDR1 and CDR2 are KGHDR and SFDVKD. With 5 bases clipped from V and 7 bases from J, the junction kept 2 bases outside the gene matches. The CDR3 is CATSGGTGQPQHF. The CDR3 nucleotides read TGTGCCACCAGTGGCGGGACAGGGCAGCCCCAGCATTTT.

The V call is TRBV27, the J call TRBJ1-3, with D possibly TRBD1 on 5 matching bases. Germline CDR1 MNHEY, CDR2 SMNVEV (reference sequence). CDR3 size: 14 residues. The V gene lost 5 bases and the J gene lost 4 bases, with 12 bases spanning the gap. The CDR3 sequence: CASSRDGGGNTIYF. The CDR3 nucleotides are TGTGCCAGCAGTCGTGATGGGGGAGGAAACACCATATATTTT.

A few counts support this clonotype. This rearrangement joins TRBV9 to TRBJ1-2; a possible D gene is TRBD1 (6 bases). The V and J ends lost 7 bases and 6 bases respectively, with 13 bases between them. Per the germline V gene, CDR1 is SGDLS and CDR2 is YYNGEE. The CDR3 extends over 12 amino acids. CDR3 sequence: CASYRAAHGYTF. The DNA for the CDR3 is TGTGCCAGCTACAGGGCCGCTCATGGCTACACCTTC.

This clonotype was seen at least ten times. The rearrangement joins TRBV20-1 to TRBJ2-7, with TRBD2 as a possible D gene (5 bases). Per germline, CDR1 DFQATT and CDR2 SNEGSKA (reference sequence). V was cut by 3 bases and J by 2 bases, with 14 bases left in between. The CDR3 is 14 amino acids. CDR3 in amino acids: CSASSIRGTYEQYF. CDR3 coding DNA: TGCAGTGCTAGTAGTATTCGGGGTACCTACGAGCAGTACTTC.

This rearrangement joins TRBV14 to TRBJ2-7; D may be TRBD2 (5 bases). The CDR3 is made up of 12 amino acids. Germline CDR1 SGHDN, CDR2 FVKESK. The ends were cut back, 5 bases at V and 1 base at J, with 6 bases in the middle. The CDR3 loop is CASSTGSYEQYF. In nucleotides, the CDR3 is TGTGCCAGCAGCACGGGATCCTACGAGCAGTACTTC.

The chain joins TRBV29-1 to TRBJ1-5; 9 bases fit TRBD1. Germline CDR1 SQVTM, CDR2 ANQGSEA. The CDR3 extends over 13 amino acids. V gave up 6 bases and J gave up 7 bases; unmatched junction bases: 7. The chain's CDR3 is CSVWDRAGQPQHF. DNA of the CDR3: TGCAGCGTATGGGACAGGGCGGGCCAGCCCCAGCATTTT.

CDR3: CASGPTGGQDRYGYTF. For the CDR3, the DNA is TGTGCCAGCGGACCGACGGGGGGACAGGATCGCTATGGCTACACCTTC. The chain joins TRBV2 to TRBJ1-2; 8 bases map to TRBD1. The ends lost 8 bases at V and 4 bases at J; junction bases unmatched: 15. This CDR3 comprises 16 residues. CDR1 is SNHLY and CDR2 is FYNNEI in the germline V gene.

The CDR3 loop reads CSAPPPGEGDTEAFF. The CDR3 DNA reads as TGCAGTGCCCCCCCCCCTGGAGAGGGAGACACTGAAGCTTTCTTT. The genes are TRBV20-1 and TRBJ1-1; D is ambiguous. The germline gives CDR1 DFQATT, CDR2 SNEGSKA (reference sequence). V lost 6 bases and J lost 3, with 20 bases in between. This CDR3 contains 15 residues.